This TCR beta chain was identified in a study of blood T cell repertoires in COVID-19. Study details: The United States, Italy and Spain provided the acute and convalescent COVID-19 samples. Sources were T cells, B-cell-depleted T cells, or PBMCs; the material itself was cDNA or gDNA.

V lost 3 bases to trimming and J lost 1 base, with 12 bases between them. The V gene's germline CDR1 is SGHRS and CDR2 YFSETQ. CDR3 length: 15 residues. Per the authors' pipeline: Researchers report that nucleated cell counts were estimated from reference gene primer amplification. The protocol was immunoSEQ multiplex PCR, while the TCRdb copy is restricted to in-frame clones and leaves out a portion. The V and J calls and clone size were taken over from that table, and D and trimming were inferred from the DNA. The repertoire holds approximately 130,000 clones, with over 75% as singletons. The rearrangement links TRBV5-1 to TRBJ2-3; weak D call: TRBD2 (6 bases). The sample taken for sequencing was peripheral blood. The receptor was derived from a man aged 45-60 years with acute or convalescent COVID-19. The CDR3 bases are TGCGCCAGCAGCTACGCCGGGGGTGGCACAGATACGCAGTATTTT. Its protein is CASSYAGGGTDTQYF.